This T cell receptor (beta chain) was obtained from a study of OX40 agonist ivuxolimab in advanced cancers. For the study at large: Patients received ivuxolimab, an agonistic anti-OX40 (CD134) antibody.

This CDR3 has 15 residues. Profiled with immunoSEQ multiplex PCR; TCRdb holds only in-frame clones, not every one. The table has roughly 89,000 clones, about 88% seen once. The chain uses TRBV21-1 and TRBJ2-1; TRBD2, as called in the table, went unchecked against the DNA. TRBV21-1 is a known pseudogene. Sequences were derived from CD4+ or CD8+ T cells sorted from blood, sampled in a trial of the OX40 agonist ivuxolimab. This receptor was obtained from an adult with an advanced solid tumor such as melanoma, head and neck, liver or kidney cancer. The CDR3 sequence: CASTGTSGGSGEQFF. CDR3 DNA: TGTGCCAGCACCGGGACTAGCGGGGGGTCGGGTGAGCAGTTCTTC.